The T cell receptor beta chain described here comes from a study of breast tumors, draining lymph nodes, adjacent tissues. Regarding the study as a whole: Data only fit, rather than demonstrated, lymph node origin of most tumor T cells. Tumor repertoires ranked between lymph nodes and nontumor tissue in diversity, with V and J gene preferences.

Axillary draining lymph nodes of breast cancer patients supplied the node samples. The V and J ends lost 11 bases and 0 bases respectively, with 11 bases between them. In germline, CDR1 is MDHEN, CDR2 SYDVKM. This CDR3 region has 12 residues. Of note for this clonotype: Its antigen is unidentified.

TCRdb ran MiXCR on the multiplex PCR reads and lists one entry per CDR3 protein. The data show over 250,000 distinct CDR3 sequences, 30% seen once. This chain joins TRBV28 and TRBJ2-7; D is possibly TRBD1 (6 bases). This sequence originates from a female donor with breast cancer. Some clones in this sample may be carry-over from other donors' samples. The sequencing sample was made of axillary lymph node tissue. The CDR3 bases are TGTGCCGTACAGGGATACTCCTACGAGCAGTACTTC. Protein: CAVQGYSYEQYF.